This TCR beta chain is drawn from a study of cytomegalovirus exposure and HLA in healthy donors. The germline gives CDR1 SGHTA, CDR2 FQGTGA. V lost 5 bases to trimming and J lost 1 base, with 8 bases between them. The CDR3 runs 13 residues. PCR primers comprised 60 Vbeta and 13 Jbeta primers. The repertoire was sequenced with immunoSEQ multiplex PCR; TCRdb's copy has only in-frame clones and lacks some. This table has about 85,000 clones, 70% to 80% appearing once. The specimen sequenced was PBMCs. The sequence was collected from a woman in her fifties or sixties in good health and CMV-seropositive. The chain links TRBV7-3 to TRBJ1-1; D possibly corresponds to TRBD1 (6 bases). CDR3 sequence: CASSAQGNTEAFF. In DNA, the CDR3 is TGTGCCAGCAGCGCACAGGGGAACACTGAAGCTTTCTTT.